Included here is one T cell receptor beta chain sequence, with context. Patients had blood sampled at baseline and again on cycle 4 day 1 and cycle 7 day 1. The sample comes from a study of OX40 agonist ivuxolimab in advanced cancers. Study background: Patients' therapy was ivuxolimab, an antibody that acts as an agonist of OX40 (CD134). Subjects had a mean age of about 65 years, with a range of roughly 20 to 80; around 84% were male. Partial responses were seen in three patients, one with hepatocellular carcinoma and two with cutaneous melanoma.

The CDR3 has 11 residues. Germline lookup yields CDR1 MDHEN and CDR2 SYDVKM. Trimming took 10 bases from V and 4 from J, leaving 10 bases between them. The protocol was immunoSEQ multiplex PCR, while the TCRdb copy is restricted to in-frame clones and leaves out a portion. Of roughly 71,000 clones listed, 80% to 90% were seen once; the top ten hold around 1.5%. The source of this sequence is an adult with an advanced solid tumor such as melanoma, head and neck, liver or kidney cancer. This chain uses TRBV28 with TRBJ2-5; D not certain. The material was CD4+ or CD8+ T cells sorted from blood, obtained in a trial of the OX40 agonist ivuxolimab. The CDR3 DNA is TGTGCCACCCTATATGGAGAGACCCAGTACTTC. Protein: CATLYGETQYF.